This TCR beta chain came from a study of CD8+ T cells in alopecia areata. Background on the study: Those patients who were treated received oral tofacitinib, which was given at 5 to 10 mg twice daily for moderate-to-severe alopecia areata. Dosing with tofacitinib proceeded for 6 to 18 months, followed by 6 months off drug. Findings of the study overall: Among the 100 top clones, expanded CD8+ clones, like scalp clonality, were significantly decreased by tofacitinib. Clonality exceeded that of normal scalp in lesional scalp, most notably in alopecia totalis/universalis.

Details on this clone: What it binds is not known.

The V end was cut by 5 bases, the J end by 10 bases, with 20 bases between. The CDR3 is 14 amino acids. CDR1 MNHNY and CDR2 SVGAGI come from the germline V gene (reference sequence). Treatment noted: oral pan-JAK inhibitor, 5-10 mg twice daily. Reverse transcription of extracted RNA yielded cDNA, which provided the sequencing template. Sequencing was performed with immunoSEQ multiplex PCR; in TCRdb, only in-frame clones are kept and a portion is missing. The sample shows 80,000 to 95,000 clones, roughly two fifths of them seen only once. The source of this sequence is a human donor with alopecia areata. The sequencing here drew on CD8+ T cells sorted from blood, taken at week 24, from a patient treated with tofacitinib. J is TRBJ1-1 and V is TRBV6-6; tentatively, D is TRBD1 (6 bases). CDR3 residues: CASSVSQGTAGAFF. Here the CDR3 DNA reads TGTGCCAGCAGTGTATCACAGGGTACAGCAGGAGCTTTCTTT.